The 8 T cell receptor beta chains listed next were all sequenced from one sample in a study of blood T cell repertoires in COVID-19 (dated by TCRdb to the early 2020s). Libraries were prepared through the immunoSEQ multiplex PCR assay. TCRdb obtained this table from immuneACCESS and retained in-frame rearrangements with V and J assigned. These tables miss some clones; where compared with another copy, unresolved V genes account for less than half of the shortfall, and the remainder is unexplained. This sample lists about 17,000 clones; approximately 89% were detected once. The ten largest clones add up to about 4.8% of the sample. Specimen: peripheral blood. Receptors were obtained from a human donor in a cohort sampled during active COVID-19.

The chain couples TRBV7-9 to TRBJ2-7; maybe TRBD2 (6 bases). The CDR3 is 17 amino acids. Trimming pared 1 base from V and 0 bases from J, leaving 16 bases between. From germline, CDR1 is SEHNR and CDR2 FQNEAQ (reference sequence). CDR3 sequence: CASSLVPPGDPSYEQYF. CDR3 sequence (DNA): TGTGCCAGCAGCTTAGTCCCCCCGGGGGACCCCTCCTACGAGCAGTACTTC.

This sequence joins TRBV3-1 (or the pseudogene TRBV3-2) and TRBJ2-7; D is undetermined. Between the trimmed V and J ends, which lost 4 bases and 2 bases, there was a span of 12 bases. The CDR3 loop spans 14 amino acids. Germline V gene data show CDR1 as LGHDT and CDR2 as YNNKEL (reference sequence). The CDR3 bases are TGTGCCAGCAGCCCCCTTTTACACCCCTACGAGCAGTACTTC. Translated, it gives CASSPLLHPYEQYF.

This clone came up once. The rearrangement uses TRBV27 and TRBJ1-5, with a possible D match to TRBD1 (6 bases). Germline assignment: CDR1 MNHEY and CDR2 SMNVEV (reference sequence). The V end lost 5 bases, the J end lost 0 bases, and 23 bases lay between the germline ends. CDR3 size: 19 residues. The CDR3 nucleotides are TGTGCCAGCAGTGCCACAGGGAGGGAGTTAGTCAATAGCAATCAGCCCCAGCATTTT. The encoded protein is CASSATGRELVNSNQPQHF.

This chain connects TRBV28 to TRBJ2-2; D might be TRBD2 (7 bases). Germline CDR1 and CDR2: MDHEN and SYDVKM. The CDR3 has 15 residues. With 7 bases removed from V and 0 bases from J, the gap between germline ends came to 12 bases. The CDR3 sequence: CASTRGGPNTGELFF. The CDR3 DNA follows: TGTGCCAGCACTAGGGGGGGGCCGAACACCGGGGAGCTGTTTTTT.

This chain joins TRBV6-5 and TRBJ1-6, with TRBD1 matching over 7 bases. The CDR3 contains 14 residues. The germline CDR1 and CDR2 sequences are MNHEY and SVGAGI. V dropped 2 bases and J dropped 9; count of bases not matched to a gene: 4. The CDR3 sequence is CASSYAGGSSPLHF. The CDR3 nucleotides are TGTGCCAGCAGTTACGCAGGGGGATCTTCACCCCTCCACTTT.

The genes are TRBV28 and TRBJ2-1; possibly TRBD2 for D (7 bases). The V and J ends lost 5 bases and 6 bases respectively, with 17 bases between them. Germline V gene lookup returns CDR1 MDHEN and CDR2 SYDVKM. The CDR3 totals 15 residues. CDR3 in DNA: TGTGCCAGCAGTCAGAGCGATGGGGGGGCCAATGAGCAGTTCTTC. It codes for CASSQSDGGANEQFF.

The rearrangement links TRBV21-1 to TRBJ1-1; TRBD1 was called by the table and not checked on the DNA. TRBV21-1 is designated a pseudogene. The CDR3 is 13 residues long. The CDR3 DNA reads TGTGCCAGCAGCAACCACAGGTACACTGAAGCTTTCTTT. Translating it yields CASSNHRYTEAFF.

The chain carries TRBV5-4 and TRBJ2-7, with D possibly matching TRBD1 (5 bases). Germline V lookup: CDR1 SGHNT, CDR2 YYREEE (reference sequence). Trimming cost V 4 bases and J 0 bases, with 14 bases left between them. The CDR3 has 15 residues. The DNA for the CDR3 is TGTGCCAGCAGCCAAGGACATTCCAGCTCCTACGAGCAGTACTTC. As protein: CASSQGHSSSYEQYF.